The 26 T cell receptor beta chains below come from one sample, sequenced in a study of T cell responses to AZD1222 COVID-19 vaccine. Only in-frame clones appear in the TCRdb table, and some are missing; sequencing was by immunoSEQ multiplex PCR. The sample has about 190,000 clones, approximately 90% seen once. The sample was peripheral blood, taken 28 days after the second dose of the MenACWY control vaccine. The receptors were sampled from an adult who received the MenACWY meningococcal vaccine as a control.

This chain connects TRBV5-1 to TRBJ2-2; 10 bases are a match to TRBD2. CDR1 is SGHRS and CDR2 is YFSETQ in the germline V gene. CDR3 size: 16 residues. The V gene end was trimmed by 3 bases and the J gene end by 5 bases; junction bases not matched to a gene: 7. Written as DNA, the CDR3 is TGCGCCAGCAGCTCCTTAGCGGGAGGAGGGACCGGGGAGCTGTTTTTT. It encodes CASSSLAGGGTGELFF.

The V and J genes are TRBV7-9 and TRBJ2-1; 7 bases match TRBD2. The CDR3 has 15 residues. Germline V gene data show CDR1 as SEHNR and CDR2 as FQNEAQ (reference sequence). The junction had 7 bases not matched to a gene; V was cut back by 1 base and J by 7 bases. The DNA for the CDR3 is TGTGCCAGCAGCTTAGTGGCGGGAGAACGGAATGAGCAGTTCTTC. Encoded protein: CASSLVAGERNEQFF.

The chain uses TRBV29-1 and TRBJ2-7, with 15 bases identical to TRBD2. The CDR3 runs 16 residues. The germline gives CDR1 SQVTM, CDR2 ANQGSEA. The V and J ends lost 1 base and 7 bases, in that order; junction bases with no gene match: 8. CDR3 DNA: TGCAGCGTTGAAGTTCCCGGGACTAGCGGGAGGCTAGAGCAGTACTTC. As protein: CSVEVPGTSGRLEQYF.

The V gene is TRBV5-3, the J gene TRBJ2-2; TRBD1 matches 8 bases. TRBV5-3 is classed as an ORF, of uncertain function. Trimming removed 8 bases from V and 5 bases from J; junction bases left unmatched: 20. The CDR3 totals 18 residues. The CDR3 region has the DNA TGTGCCAGGAGGGCCGCAGACAGGGGAAGATTTCTAACCGGGGAGCTGTTTTTT. This encodes CARRAADRGRFLTGELFF.

The chain recombines TRBV7-2 with TRBJ2-7; 10 bases map to TRBD1. V gave up 8 bases and J gave up 2 bases; unmatched junction bases: 9. CDR1 and CDR2 from the germline V gene are SGHTA and FQGNSA. The CDR3 is made up of 15 amino acids. In DNA, the CDR3 is TGTGCCAGCTTGTGGGGGACAGGGGTCACCTACGAGCAGTACTTC. Its protein is CASLWGTGVTYEQYF. The variable domain in full, completed from reference TRBV7-2 and TRBJ2-7, reads GAGVSQSPSNKVTEKGKDVELRCDPISGHTALYWYRQSLGQGLEFLIYFQGNSAPDKSGLPSDRFSAERTGGSVSTLTIQRTQQEDSAVYLCASLWGTGVTYEQYFGPGTRLTVT.

The chain couples TRBV5-4 to TRBJ2-7; D might be TRBD1 or TRBD2, each matching 5 bases. CDR1 and CDR2 from the germline V gene are SGHNT and YYREEE (reference sequence). The V end lost 4 bases, the J end lost 0 bases, and 17 bases lay between the germline ends. There are 16 residues in the CDR3. The CDR3 loop is CASSKGTVGSSYEQYF. Written as DNA, the CDR3 is TGTGCCAGCAGCAAGGGGACGGTTGGAAGCTCCTACGAGCAGTACTTC.

V is TRBV19 and J is TRBJ2-1; 11 nucleotides agree with TRBD2. This CDR3 region has 19 residues. The trim removed 2 bases at V and 10 bases at J, leaving 19 bases unmatched. Per germline, CDR1 LNHDA and CDR2 SQIVND (reference sequence). CDR3 coding DNA: TGTGCCAGTAGTATAAGGGCCTTAGGAGGACTAGCGGGTAGTCGGGAGCAGTTCTTC. This gives the protein CASSIRALGGLAGSREQFF. Complete variable domain (other parts from reference TRBV19 and TRBJ2-1): DGGITQSPKYLFRKEGQNVTLSCEQNLNHDAMYWYRQDPGQGLRLIYYSQIVNDFQKGDIAEGYSVSREKKESFPLTVTSAQKNPTAFYLCASSIRALGGLAGSREQFFGPGTRLTVL.

The V and J genes are TRBV19 and TRBJ2-2, with D perhaps TRBD2 (5 bases). The CDR3 is 13 residues long. CDR1 and CDR2 (germline): LNHDA, SQIVND (reference sequence). V was cut by 6 bases and J by 6 bases, with 11 bases left in between. CDR3 residues: CASRVAGPGELFF. The CDR3 DNA reads as TGTGCCAGTAGGGTTGCGGGCCCCGGGGAGCTGTTTTTT.

In its sample, this clone was seen a few times. The rearrangement joins TRBV6-5 to TRBJ1-6; TRBD1 is a possible D gene (6 bases). Germline V gene lookup returns CDR1 MNHEY and CDR2 SVGAGI. The CDR3 runs to 16 residues. The V end was cut by 2 bases, the J end by 5 bases, with 13 bases between. The CDR3 here is CASSYHFGDNNSPLHF. CDR3 nucleotides: TGTGCCAGCAGTTACCATTTTGGGGACAATAATTCACCCCTCCACTTT.

The rearrangement joins TRBV5-5 to TRBJ2-1, with a tentative D call TRBD1 (6 bases). The germline V gene has CDR1 SGHKS and CDR2 YYEKEE (reference sequence). CDR3 length: 16 residues. The V gene lost 0 bases and the J gene lost 9 bases, with 19 bases spanning the gap. CDR3 bases: TGTGCCAGCAGCTTGGTAGGGGGAACTCCCAAAGGTGAGCAGTTCTTC. Its translation: CASSLVGGTPKGEQFF.

CDR3 residues: CASSRGQGRTEAFF. The CDR3 DNA is TGTGCCAGCAGCAGGGGACAGGGGAGGACTGAAGCTTTCTTT. V and J are TRBV7-3 and TRBJ1-1; TRBD1 aligns across 10 bases. Trimming took 5 bases from V and 5 from J; bases not matched to a gene: 5. Per the germline V gene, CDR1 is SGHTA and CDR2 is FQGTGA. This CDR3 is 14 amino acids long.

V and J are TRBV6-5 and TRBJ1-6, with 10 bases aligning to TRBD1. This CDR3 comprises 15 residues. Per the germline V gene, CDR1 is MNHEY and CDR2 is SVGAGI. With 3 bases clipped from V and 5 bases from J, the junction kept 1 base outside the gene matches. This chain's CDR3 is CASSYGTGDNSPLHF. CDR3 in DNA: TGTGCCAGCAGTTATGGGACAGGGGATAATTCACCCCTCCACTTT.

A single count supports this clone. The chain combines TRBV5-1 with TRBJ1-6, with D possibly TRBD1 on 6 matching bases. Per germline, CDR1 SGHRS and CDR2 YFSETQ. V shed 0 bases and J shed 5 bases, with 6 bases lying between them. The CDR3 length is 14 residues. DNA for the CDR3: TGCGCCAGCAGCTTGGGGACAGATAATTCACCCCTCCACTTT. Translated, it gives CASSLGTDNSPLHF.

The rearrangement joins TRBV3-1 (or the pseudogene TRBV3-2) to TRBJ2-2; D unclear. Germline V CDR1 and CDR2: LGHDT, YNNKEL (reference sequence). The CDR3 consists of 15 residues. V was cut by 0 bases and J by 7 bases, with 12 bases left in between. For the CDR3, the DNA is TGTGCCAGCAGCCAAGAAGGGTTGCCAGGCGGGGAGCTGTTTTTT. This codes for CASSQEGLPGGELFF.

Only one count was recorded for this clone. The same CDR3 arises from other DNA sequences in this sample as well. This rearrangement joins TRBV4-3 to TRBJ1-1; D gene uncertain. CDR1 is LGHNA and CDR2 is YSLEER in the germline V gene. Trimming shortened V by 1 base and J by 0 bases, and 6 bases separated the two germline ends. The CDR3 totals 14 residues. CDR3 bases: TGCGCCAGCAGCCAAGGAAGGGTGAACACTGAAGCTTTCTTT. This encodes CASSQGRVNTEAFF.

The V gene is TRBV15, the J gene TRBJ2-1; D gene unclear. The CDR3 runs 16 residues. V was trimmed by 1 base and J by 8 bases, leaving 18 bases between them. CDR1 LNHNV and CDR2 YYDKDF come from the germline V gene (reference sequence). CDR3 protein: CATSRARTGFTDEQFF. CDR3 DNA sequence: TGTGCCACCAGCAGAGCGCGAACCGGGTTCACGGATGAGCAGTTCTTC.

J is TRBJ1-4 and V is TRBV28; D unclear. The germline V gene has CDR1 MDHEN and CDR2 SYDVKM. Trimming stripped 5 bases from V and 8 bases from J, with 9 bases between. The CDR3 consists of 12 residues. The CDR3 nucleotides read TGTGCCAGCAGTCTGCCGGGCGAAAAACTGTTTTTT. Protein sequence: CASSLPGEKLFF.

The chain uses TRBV30 and TRBJ2-5; no definite D call. V gave up 1 base and J gave up 1 base, with 7 bases separating them. The CDR3 spans 13 residues. Germline assignment: CDR1 GTSNPN and CDR2 SVGIG (reference sequence). The CDR3 region has the DNA TGTGCCTGGAGTGGGTCAGTCCAAGAGACCCAGTACTTC. Residues: CAWSGSVQETQYF.

This chain's CDR3 is CASSHDRGFQGTQYF. CDR3 coding DNA: TGTGCCAGTAGCCATGATCGGGGATTTCAGGGGACCCAGTACTTC. The chain recombines TRBV19 with TRBJ2-5; the D gene could be TRBD1 or TRBD2 (5 bases each). V lost 6 bases to trimming and J lost 7 bases, with 21 bases between them. The CDR3 has 15 amino acids. In germline, CDR1 is LNHDA, CDR2 SQIVND (reference sequence). Full variable domain (rest looked up from reference TRBV19 and TRBJ2-5): DGGITQSPKYLFRKEGQNVTLSCEQNLNHDAMYWYRQDPGQGLRLIYYSQIVNDFQKGDIAEGYSVSREKKESFPLTVTSAQKNPTAFYLCASSHDRGFQGTQYFGPGTRLLVL.

V is TRBV19 and J is TRBJ1-2; D unclear. The CDR3 loop spans 14 amino acids. The germline V gene encodes CDR1 LNHDA and CDR2 SQIVND (reference sequence). The V end lost 4 bases, the J end lost 2 bases, and 11 bases lay between the germline ends. The CDR3 here is CASSTTSVNYGYTF. Here the CDR3 DNA reads TGTGCCAGTAGTACCACTTCAGTGAACTATGGCTACACCTTC.

The chain recombines TRBV9 with TRBJ2-1; TRBD2 aligns across 11 bases. Trimming cost V 0 bases and J 8 bases; bases outside gene matches: 4. There are 15 residues in the CDR3. Germline CDR1 is SGDLS and CDR2 is YYNGEE. DNA for the CDR3: TGTGCCAGCAGCGTAGGGCTACTAGCGGGAGATGAGCAGTTCTTC. It translates to CASSVGLLAGDEQFF.

The chain combines TRBV9 with TRBJ2-2; no clear D gene. V was trimmed by 0 bases and J by 4 bases, leaving 7 bases between them. The CDR3 is made up of 14 amino acids. Per germline, CDR1 SGDLS and CDR2 YYNGEE. This CDR3 is CASSVVFGTGELFF. The CDR3 nucleotides are TGTGCCAGCAGCGTAGTTTTTGGCACCGGGGAGCTGTTTTTT.

V gene TRBV5-4 combines with J gene TRBJ2-7; TRBD1 might be the D (5 bases). This CDR3 has 15 amino acids. Germline CDR1 is SGHNT and CDR2 is YYREEE (reference sequence). V was clipped by 0 bases and J by 3 bases, with 13 bases between them. This CDR3 reads CASSLGRASYYEQYF. In DNA form, the CDR3 reads TGTGCCAGCAGCTTGGGCAGGGCTTCTTACTACGAGCAGTACTTC.

V is TRBV19 and J is TRBJ2-5; no clear D. The germline gives CDR1 LNHDA, CDR2 SQIVND (reference sequence). CDR3 length: 12 amino acids. V was cut by 7 bases and J by 7 bases, with 13 bases left in between. The CDR3 nucleotides are TGTGCCAGTAACCAGGACCCAGGGACCCAGTACTTC. It encodes CASNQDPGTQYF.

V and J are TRBV6-5 and TRBJ1-6, with TRBD1 matching 9 bases. The V segment lost 8 bases and the J segment 15 bases; nucleotides outside the gene matches: 8. Germline assignment: CDR1 MNHEY and CDR2 SVGAGI. This CDR3 is built from 12 residues. CDR3 amino acids: CASRDRAPRLHF. In DNA, the CDR3 is TGTGCCAGCCGGGACAGGGCGCCCCGCCTCCACTTT.

The rearrangement uses TRBV11-3 and TRBJ2-5; tentative D call: TRBD1 (5 bases). This CDR3 comprises 16 residues. V was pared by 6 bases and J by 1 base, with 18 bases between. Germline V lookup: CDR1 SGHNT, CDR2 YENEEA. The CDR3 nucleotides are TGTGCCAGCAGTCGTACGGACACAACTTTCCAAGAGACCCAGTACTTC. Translated: CASSRTDTTFQETQYF.